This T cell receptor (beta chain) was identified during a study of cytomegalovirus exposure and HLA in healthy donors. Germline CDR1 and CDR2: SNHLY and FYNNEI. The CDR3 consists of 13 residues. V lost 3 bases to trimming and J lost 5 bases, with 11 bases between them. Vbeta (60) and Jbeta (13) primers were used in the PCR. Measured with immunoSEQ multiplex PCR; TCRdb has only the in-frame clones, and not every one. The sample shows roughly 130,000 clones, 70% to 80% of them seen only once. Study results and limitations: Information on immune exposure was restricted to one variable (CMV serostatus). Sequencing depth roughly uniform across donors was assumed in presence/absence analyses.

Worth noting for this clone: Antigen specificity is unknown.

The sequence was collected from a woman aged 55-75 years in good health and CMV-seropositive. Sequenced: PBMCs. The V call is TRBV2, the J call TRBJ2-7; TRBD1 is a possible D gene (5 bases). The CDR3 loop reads CASSDRVRNEQYF. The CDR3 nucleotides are TGTGCCAGCAGTGACAGGGTTAGAAACGAGCAGTACTTC.